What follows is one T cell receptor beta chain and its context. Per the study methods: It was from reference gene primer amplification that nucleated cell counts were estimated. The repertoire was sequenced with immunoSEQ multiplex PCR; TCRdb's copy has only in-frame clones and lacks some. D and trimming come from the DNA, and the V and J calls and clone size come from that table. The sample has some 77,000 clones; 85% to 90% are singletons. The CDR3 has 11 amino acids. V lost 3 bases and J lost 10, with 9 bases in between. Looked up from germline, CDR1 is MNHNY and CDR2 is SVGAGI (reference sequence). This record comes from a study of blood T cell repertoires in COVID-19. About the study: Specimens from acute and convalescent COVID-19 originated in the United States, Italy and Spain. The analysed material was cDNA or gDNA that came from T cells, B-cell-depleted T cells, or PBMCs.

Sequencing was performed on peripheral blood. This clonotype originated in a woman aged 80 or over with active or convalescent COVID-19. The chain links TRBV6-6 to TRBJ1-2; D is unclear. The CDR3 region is CASSYGGVYTF. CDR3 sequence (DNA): TGTGCCAGCAGTTATGGAGGTGTCTACACCTTC.